The 28 T cell receptor beta chains listed next were all sequenced from one sample in a study of blood T cells in healthy people across ages. Primed by a sample-barcoded 5' primer and a J-beta primer mix, a second PCR proceeded for 7 to 11 cycles. A single record per CDR3 protein comes from TCRdb applying MiXCR to the 5' RACE reads. The sample lists about 580,000 distinct CDR3 sequences; around 50% were seen once. The sequenced sample consisted of blood. Source of these receptors: a man older than 75 in good health.

This clonotype was observed a few times. V is TRBV3-1 and J is TRBJ2-3; the D is unclear. Trimming left V 0 bases short and J 8 bases short, with 6 bases between. The CDR3 runs to 12 residues. Per the germline V gene, CDR1 is LGHDT and CDR2 is YNNKEL (reference sequence). DNA of the CDR3: TGTGCCAGCAGCCAAGATCCGAGTACGCAGTATTTT. This translates into CASSQDPSTQYF.

As for this clonotype: A much larger clone sits a single nucleotide away, making a read error possible. This chain connects TRBV6-2 or TRBV6-3 to TRBJ1-1, with 9 bases that match TRBD1. With 0 bases clipped from V and 4 bases from J, the junction kept 3 bases outside the gene matches. The CDR3 contains 15 residues. Germline assignment: CDR1 MNHEY and CDR2 SVGEGT. CDR3 protein: CASSYSGTGITEAFF. In DNA, the CDR3 is TGTGCCAGCAGTTACTCGGGGACAGGGATCACTGAAGCTTTCTTT.

The genes are TRBV5-1 and TRBJ2-1, with D hard to call. The CDR3 length is 15 residues. V was shortened by 7 bases and J by 5 bases, with 19 bases between the two germline ends. Germline loops: CDR1 SGHRS, CDR2 YFSETQ. The DNA for the CDR3 is TGCGCCAGCGGACGATGGGATTTATCCAACAATGAGCAGTTCTTC. Translating it yields CASGRWDLSNNEQFF.

This clonotype appeared once. This chain connects TRBV20-1 to TRBJ2-1; D is uncertain. The CDR3 loop spans 14 amino acids. Germline CDR1 reads DFQATT; CDR2 reads SNEGSKA (reference sequence). Trimming removed 6 bases at V and 4 bases at J, with 16 bases between. As DNA, the CDR3 is TGCAGTGCCGCAGGTTTTAATCGGTACAATGAGCAGTTCTTC. Protein product: CSAAGFNRYNEQFF.

A few counts support this clonotype. The chain employs TRBV7-2 and TRBJ2-1, with D perhaps being TRBD1 or TRBD2 (6 bases each). The CDR3 extends over 15 amino acids. Germline V gene data show CDR1 as SGHTA and CDR2 as FQGNSA. V was clipped by 4 bases and J by 1 base, with 11 bases between them. The CDR3 DNA reads as TGTGCCAGCAGCTCTAGGGGGGCTTCCTACAATGAGCAGTTCTTC. Translated, it gives CASSSRGASYNEQFF.

This clonotype was found a few times. This sequence joins TRBV28 and TRBJ2-1; 12 bases fit TRBD2. There are 13 residues in the CDR3. CDR1 is MDHEN, CDR2 SYDVKM, per germline. The V gene end was trimmed by 10 bases and the J gene end by 6 bases; junction bases not matched to a gene: 4. In nucleotides, the CDR3 is TGTGCCACCCAGGGACTAGCGGGCAATGAGCAGTTCTTC. Protein: CATQGLAGNEQFF.

The V gene is TRBV10-3, the J gene TRBJ2-7, with a tentative D call TRBD1 (6 bases). The CDR3 spans 14 residues. Trimming stripped 4 bases from V and 6 bases from J, with 16 bases between. Germline V gene sequence: CDR1 ENHRY, CDR2 SYGVKD. In nucleotides, the CDR3 is TGTGCCATCAGTGGGGCACAGGGTTCGAGCGAGCAGTACTTC. It encodes CAISGAQGSSEQYF.

In this sample, this clonotype turned up many times. Since a much larger clone is just one base distant, this may be a read error. The rearrangement uses TRBV6-5 and TRBJ2-1; 9 nucleotides match TRBD2. Germline V lookup: CDR1 MNHEY, CDR2 SVGAGI. The CDR3 has 15 amino acids. V dropped 7 bases and J dropped 10; count of bases not matched to a gene: 14. CDR3: CASIPGRAGGGEQFF. CDR3 coding DNA: TGTGCCAGCATTCCGGGACGAGCGGGAGGCGGGGAGCAGTTCTTC.

CDR3 nucleotide sequence: TGTGCCAGCAGCGTAGGAGGAGCGGGACACTATGGCTACACCTTC. Translated: CASSVGGAGHYGYTF. The chain links TRBV9 to TRBJ1-2; possibly TRBD1 for D (5 bases). V lost 0 bases to trimming and J lost 3 bases, with 12 bases between them. Per germline, CDR1 SGDLS and CDR2 YYNGEE. This CDR3 has 15 amino acids.

This clonotype was observed at least ten times. The CDR3 region has the DNA TGTGCCAGCACCCTACGACCCGACAGGGACGGCTTTAAAGGCTACACCTTC. Its protein is CASTLRPDRDGFKGYTF. V and J are TRBV6-1 and TRBJ1-2; 7 bases match TRBD1. The CDR3 extends over 17 amino acids. In germline, CDR1 is MNHNS, CDR2 SASEGT. Unmatched junction bases numbered 22, after V lost 7 bases and J lost 8 bases.

A single count supports this clonotype. This chain connects TRBV5-1 to TRBJ1-1; D gene ambiguous. Trimming pared 1 base from V and 3 bases from J, leaving 10 bases between. This CDR3 has 14 residues. Germline-derived CDR1 and CDR2 are SGHRS and YFSETQ. DNA for the CDR3: TGCGCCAGCAGCTTGTTCGGGGAGGACACTGAAGCTTTCTTT. Translation gives CASSLFGEDTEAFF.

The rearrangement joins TRBV7-9 to TRBJ1-2; D gene unclear. Trimming removed 5 bases at V and 3 bases at J, with 10 bases between. The germline V gene encodes CDR1 SEHNR and CDR2 FQNEAQ (reference sequence). CDR3 length: 13 residues. The CDR3 region is CASSKDGYYGYTF. For the CDR3, the DNA is TGTGCCAGCAGCAAAGACGGATACTATGGCTACACCTTC.

The chain couples TRBV3-1 to TRBJ2-2, with 10 bases aligning to TRBD1. CDR3 length: 16 residues. The ends lost 4 bases at V and 6 bases at J; junction bases unmatched: 8. The V gene's germline CDR1 is LGHDT and CDR2 YNNKEL (reference sequence). CDR3: CASSRSRDRGSGELFF. The CDR3 bases are TGTGCCAGCAGCCGGAGCCGGGACAGGGGATCCGGGGAGCTGTTTTTT.

This clonotype was found a few times. J is TRBJ2-7 and V is TRBV3-1; 9 bases match TRBD1. V shed 2 bases, J shed 6 bases, and the junction held 8 bases outside the gene matches. CDR1 is LGHDT, CDR2 YNNKEL, per germline (reference sequence). CDR3 size: 15 residues. In DNA, the CDR3 is TGTGCCAGCAGCCAACAGACAGGGGGGCCCTTCGAGCAGTACTTC. Protein product: CASSQQTGGPFEQYF.

The CDR3 DNA is TGTGCCAGCAGTTACTCGGACAGCGCAACTGCTGGAAACACCATATATTTT. Its translation is CASSYSDSATAGNTIYF. The chain is built from TRBV6-5 and TRBJ1-3; maybe TRBD1 (6 bases). The CDR3 sequence is 17 residues long. Germline values: CDR1 MNHEY, CDR2 SVGAGI. V gave up 0 bases and J gave up 2 bases, with 14 bases separating them.

The V and J genes are TRBV20-1 and TRBJ2-4; 9 positions agree with TRBD2. The J call may be faulty, since TRBJ2-7 better matches the DNA end. There are 16 residues in the CDR3. Germline V gene lookup returns CDR1 DFQATT and CDR2 SNEGSKA (reference sequence). CDR3 sequence: CSAERPAGGGLDEQYF. The CDR3 nucleotides read TGCAGTGCTGAGCGCCCAGCGGGAGGAGGGTTGGACGAGCAGTACTTC.

This clonotype was detected only once. The chain employs TRBV20-1 and TRBJ1-1, with 10 positions matching TRBD1. Trimming at V came to 6 bases and at J to 5 bases, leaving 6 bases not matched to a gene. Germline CDR1 is DFQATT and CDR2 is SNEGSKA (reference sequence). The CDR3 contains 13 residues. CDR3 in DNA: TGCAGTGCCGAGACAGGGGGCATGACTGAAGCTTTCTTT. Translated, it gives CSAETGGMTEAFF.

The rearrangement joins TRBV28 to TRBJ2-7, with 12 bases that match TRBD2. This CDR3 spans 15 amino acids. CDR1 MDHEN and CDR2 SYDVKM come from the germline V gene. V lost 5 bases, J lost 3 bases, and 5 bases stayed unmatched. CDR3 bases: TGTGCCAGCAGTGCTCTAGCGGGAGGGAACTACGAGCAGTACTTC. This translates into CASSALAGGNYEQYF.

The chain recombines TRBV28 with TRBJ2-7; D remains ambiguous. Germline CDR1 MDHEN, CDR2 SYDVKM. CDR3 length: 12 residues. V gave up 1 base and J gave up 3 bases, with 4 bases separating them. The CDR3 loop reads CASSLFGYEQYF. The CDR3, as DNA: TGTGCCAGCAGTTTATTCGGCTACGAGCAGTACTTC.

The CDR3 loop is CAISTTIRGETQYF. In DNA form, the CDR3 reads TGTGCCATCAGTACGACCATTCGGGGAGAGACCCAGTACTTC. The chain recombines TRBV10-3 with TRBJ2-5; the D gene is possibly TRBD2 (5 bases). V was shortened by 5 bases and J by 4 bases, with 14 bases between the two germline ends. Per the germline V gene, CDR1 is ENHRY and CDR2 is SYGVKD. This CDR3 spans 14 amino acids.

The V and J genes are TRBV3-1 and TRBJ2-1; the match to TRBD2 covers 11 bases. CDR3 length equals 15 residues. The V gene's germline CDR1 is LGHDT and CDR2 YNNKEL (reference sequence). The trim removed 5 bases at V and 6 bases at J, leaving 6 bases unmatched. In nucleotides, the CDR3 is TGTGCCAGCAGCAGGACTAGCGGGCTACCCAATGAGCAGTTCTTC. This sequence encodes CASSRTSGLPNEQFF.

As to this clonotype: Since a much larger clone is just one base distant, this may be a read error. The CDR3 nucleotides are TGTGTCAGCAGTTACCAGCGAAACAATGAGCAGTTCTTC. It translates to CVSSYQRNNEQFF. V is TRBV6-6 and J is TRBJ2-1; no firm D call. The CDR3 has 13 residues. CDR1 is MNHNY and CDR2 is SVGAGI in the germline V gene (reference sequence).

The sample holds a few counts of this clonotype. The V call is TRBV3-1, the J call TRBJ2-1, with D tentatively TRBD1 (5 bases). From germline, CDR1 is LGHDT and CDR2 YNNKEL (reference sequence). There are 14 residues in the CDR3. Trimming shortened V by 4 bases and J by 5 bases, and 12 bases separated the two germline ends. CDR3 DNA: TGTGCCAGCAGCCTTTTAGGACACCACAATGAGCAGTTCTTC. It is translated as CASSLLGHHNEQFF.

J is TRBJ2-7 and V is TRBV20-1; the D gene is possibly TRBD2 (5 bases). The J call may be incorrect, as the DNA end agrees better with TRBJ2-5. The CDR3 loop spans 14 amino acids. CDR1 is DFQATT and CDR2 is SNEGSKA in the germline V gene (reference sequence). For the CDR3, the DNA is TGCAGTGCTAGGCGTACCGGGATTAAAGAGACCCAGTACTTC. This codes for CSARRTGIKETQYF.

Note on this clonotype: One end of the junction fails to match germline, which may point to a read error. This chain connects TRBV12-3 or TRBV12-4 to TRBJ2-7; D gene ambiguous. There are 15 residues in the CDR3. In DNA, the CDR3 is TGTGCCGGCAGTCTCCACCGGACGGGTGACTACGAGCAGTACTTC. This gives the protein CAGSLHRTGDYEQYF.

This clonotype was observed many times. The gene calls are TRBV6-5 and TRBJ2-5; the D gene is possibly TRBD1 (6 bases). The germline gives CDR1 MNHEY, CDR2 SVGAGI. This CDR3 has 14 amino acids. V shed 4 bases and J shed 0 bases, with 9 bases lying between them. The CDR3 sequence: CASSSGTHQETQYF. CDR3 bases: TGTGCCAGCAGTTCCGGGACACACCAAGAGACCCAGTACTTC.

The rearrangement uses TRBV10-3 and TRBJ2-3, with 8 bases that match TRBD2. Germline lookup yields CDR1 ENHRY and CDR2 SYGVKD. V was clipped by 3 bases and J by 3 bases; unmatched bases: 5. The CDR3 runs 15 residues. The DNA for the CDR3 is TGTGCCATCAGTGATGCGGGCGGGAGGACAGATACGCAGTATTTT. It translates to CAISDAGGRTDTQYF.

The CDR3 spells CASSLSTDYGYTF. As DNA, the CDR3 is TGTGCCAGCAGCTTATCGACAGACTATGGCTACACCTTC. The V and J genes are TRBV7-9 and TRBJ1-2; a weak D match, TRBD1 (5 bases). The CDR3 runs to 13 residues. Germline V gene lookup returns CDR1 SEHNR and CDR2 FQNEAQ (reference sequence). Between the trimmed V and J ends, which lost 2 bases and 3 bases, there was a span of 7 bases.